What follows is one TCR beta chain and its context. The sample belongs to a study of blood T cell repertoires in COVID-19. The wider study: T cells, B-cell-depleted T cells, or PBMCs provided the cDNA or gDNA that served as material.

CDR3 length: 14 amino acids. V lost 4 bases and J lost 4; bases outside the gene matches: 5. Germline CDR1 reads LNHDA; CDR2 reads SQIVND (reference sequence). Source study methods: Researchers report that nucleated cell counts were estimated from reference gene primer amplification. Produced via immunoSEQ multiplex PCR; TCRdb's table is partial and in-frame only. V and J calls and clone size are given by that table; D and trimming were obtained from the DNA. In the table there are about 90,000 clones, about nine tenths of which are singletons. This chain connects TRBV19 to TRBJ2-5, with 8 nucleotides matching TRBD1. The source material was peripheral blood. The clonotype was recovered from a male donor with acute or convalescent COVID-19. The CDR3 loop reads CASSKGQGRETQYF. The CDR3 nucleotides read TGTGCCAGTAGTAAAGGACAGGGAAGAGAGACCCAGTACTTC.